The sequence of this T cell receptor beta chain was determined in a study of vaccination and CD4 T cells after COVID-19. Across the study: Investigators stimulated cells with overlapping spike peptides drawn from SARS-CoV-2, HCoV-NL63, HCoV-OC43 and HCoV-229E.

The CDR3 has 13 amino acids. The germline gives CDR1 DFQATT, CDR2 SNEGSKA (reference sequence). Trimming left V 2 bases short and J 5 bases short, with 12 bases between. Only a few counts were recorded for this clonotype. Its antigen is not known. The Oncomine TCR Beta short-read assay sequenced DNA from cultured CD4+ T cells. MiXCR was run by TCRdb on the PCR reads, yielding one entry per CDR3 protein. The table shows around 21,000 distinct CDR3 sequences, with 60% occurring only once. Broader study findings: Post-infection sampling omitted early timepoints and covered relatively few convalescent patients.

Described treatment: roughly ten-day PBMC culture with coronavirus spike peptide pools or control peptides (ViraFEST assay). Once peptide pools had expanded antigen-specific T cells, ViraFEST sequenced TCRs. The clonotype was recovered from a human donor who had recovered from COVID-19. The sample consisted of CD4+ T cells from blood, cultured in vitro, taken after SARS-CoV-2 vaccination. J is TRBJ1-1 and V is TRBV20-1; maybe TRBD1 (5 bases). The CDR3: CSARRGVGTEAFF. CDR3 coding DNA: TGCAGTGCTAGAAGGGGAGTGGGGACTGAAGCTTTCTTT.